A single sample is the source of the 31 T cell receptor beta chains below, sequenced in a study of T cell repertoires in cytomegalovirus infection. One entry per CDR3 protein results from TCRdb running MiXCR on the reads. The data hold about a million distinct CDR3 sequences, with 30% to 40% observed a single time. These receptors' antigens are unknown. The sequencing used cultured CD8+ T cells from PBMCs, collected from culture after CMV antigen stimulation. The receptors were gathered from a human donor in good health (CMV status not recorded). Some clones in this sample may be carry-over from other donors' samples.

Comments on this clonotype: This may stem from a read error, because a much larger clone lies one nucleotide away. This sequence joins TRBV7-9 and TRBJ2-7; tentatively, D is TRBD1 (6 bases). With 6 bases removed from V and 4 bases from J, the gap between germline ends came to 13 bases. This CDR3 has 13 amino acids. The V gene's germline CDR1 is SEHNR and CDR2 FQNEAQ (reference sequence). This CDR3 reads CASRSGDTYEQYV. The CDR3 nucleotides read TGTGCCAGCAGATCAGGGGACACTTACGAGCAGTACGTC.

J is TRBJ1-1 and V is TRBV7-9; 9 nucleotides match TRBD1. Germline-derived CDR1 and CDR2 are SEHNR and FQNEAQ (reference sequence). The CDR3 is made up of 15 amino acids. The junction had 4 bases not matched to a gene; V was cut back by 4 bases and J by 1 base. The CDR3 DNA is TGTGCCAGCAGCTATACAGGGGGCGCGAACACTGAAGCTTTCTTT. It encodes CASSYTGGANTEAFF.

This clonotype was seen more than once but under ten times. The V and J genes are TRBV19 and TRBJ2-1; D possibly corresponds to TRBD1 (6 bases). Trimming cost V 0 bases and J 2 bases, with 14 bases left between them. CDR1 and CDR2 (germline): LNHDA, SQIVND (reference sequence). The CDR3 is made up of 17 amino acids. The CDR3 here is CASSIDVMDSTYNEQFF. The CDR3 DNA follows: TGTGCCAGTAGTATAGATGTTATGGACAGCACCTACAATGAGCAGTTCTTC.

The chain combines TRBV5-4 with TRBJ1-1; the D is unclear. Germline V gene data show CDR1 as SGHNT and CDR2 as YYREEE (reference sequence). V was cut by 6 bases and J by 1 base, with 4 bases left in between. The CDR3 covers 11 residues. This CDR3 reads CASNTNTEAFF. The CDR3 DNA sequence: TGTGCCAGCAACACGAACACTGAAGCTTTCTTT.

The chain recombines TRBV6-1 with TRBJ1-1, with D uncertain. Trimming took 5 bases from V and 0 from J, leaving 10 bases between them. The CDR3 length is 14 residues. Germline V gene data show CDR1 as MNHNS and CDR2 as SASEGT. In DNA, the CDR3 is TGTGCCAGCAGTCGGACGGTTATGAACACTGAAGCTTTCTTT. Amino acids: CASSRTVMNTEAFF.

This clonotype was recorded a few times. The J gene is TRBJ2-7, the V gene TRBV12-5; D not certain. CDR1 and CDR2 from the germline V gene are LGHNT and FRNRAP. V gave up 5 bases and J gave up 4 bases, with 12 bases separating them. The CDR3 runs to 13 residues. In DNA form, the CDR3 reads TGTGCTAGTGGTCCCCCGGTTTTTTACGAGCAGTACTTC. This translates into CASGPPVFYEQYF.

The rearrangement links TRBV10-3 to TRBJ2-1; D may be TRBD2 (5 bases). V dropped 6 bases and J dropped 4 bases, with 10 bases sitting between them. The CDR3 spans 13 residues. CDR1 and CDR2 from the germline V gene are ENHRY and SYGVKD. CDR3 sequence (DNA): TGTGCCATCAGGACCACGGGATACAATGAGCAGTTCTTC. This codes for CAIRTTGYNEQFF.

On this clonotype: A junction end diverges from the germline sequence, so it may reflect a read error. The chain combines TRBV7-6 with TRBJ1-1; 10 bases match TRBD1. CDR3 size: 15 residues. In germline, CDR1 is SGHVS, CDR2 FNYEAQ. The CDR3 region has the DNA TGTGCCAGCAGCCCTCGACAGGGGGCTAACACTGAATCTTTCTTT. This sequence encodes CASSPRQGANTESFF.

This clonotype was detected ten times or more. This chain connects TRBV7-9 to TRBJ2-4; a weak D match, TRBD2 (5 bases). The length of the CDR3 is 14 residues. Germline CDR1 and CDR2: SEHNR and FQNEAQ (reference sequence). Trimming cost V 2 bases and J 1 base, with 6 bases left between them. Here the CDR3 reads CASSLWEAKNIQYF. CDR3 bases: TGTGCCAGCAGCTTATGGGAGGCCAAAAACATTCAGTACTTC. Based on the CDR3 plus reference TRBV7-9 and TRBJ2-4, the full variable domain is DTGVSQNPRHKITKRGQNVTFRCDPISEHNRLYWYRQTLGQGPEFLTYFQNEAQLEKSRLLSDRFSAERPKGSFSTLEIQRTEQGDSAMYLCASSLWEAKNIQYFGAGTRLSVL.

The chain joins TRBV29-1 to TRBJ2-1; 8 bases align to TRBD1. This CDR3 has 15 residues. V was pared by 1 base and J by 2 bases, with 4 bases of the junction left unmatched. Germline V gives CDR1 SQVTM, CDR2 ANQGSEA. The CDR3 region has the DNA TGCAGCGTTGAAGGGCGACAGGGGCCCTACAATGAGCAGTTCTTC. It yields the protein CSVEGRQGPYNEQFF.

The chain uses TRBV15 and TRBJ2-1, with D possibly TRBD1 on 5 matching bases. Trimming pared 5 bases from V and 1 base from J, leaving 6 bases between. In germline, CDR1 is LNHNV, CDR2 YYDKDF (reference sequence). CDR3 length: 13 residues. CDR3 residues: CATSQGSYNEQFF. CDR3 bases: TGTGCCACCAGCCAGGGATCCTACAATGAGCAGTTCTTC.

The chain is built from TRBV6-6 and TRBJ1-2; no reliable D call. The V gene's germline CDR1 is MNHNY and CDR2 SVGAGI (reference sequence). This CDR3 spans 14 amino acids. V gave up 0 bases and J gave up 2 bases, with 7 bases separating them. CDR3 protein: CASSYSAENYGYTF. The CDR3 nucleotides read TGTGCCAGCAGTTACTCTGCAGAGAACTATGGCTACACCTTC.

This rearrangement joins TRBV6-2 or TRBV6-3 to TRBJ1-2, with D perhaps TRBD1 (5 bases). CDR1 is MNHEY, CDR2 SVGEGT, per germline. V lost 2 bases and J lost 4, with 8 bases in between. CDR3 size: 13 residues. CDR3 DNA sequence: TGTGCCAGCAGTTACGACAGTTTCTATGGCTACACCTTC. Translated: CASSYDSFYGYTF.

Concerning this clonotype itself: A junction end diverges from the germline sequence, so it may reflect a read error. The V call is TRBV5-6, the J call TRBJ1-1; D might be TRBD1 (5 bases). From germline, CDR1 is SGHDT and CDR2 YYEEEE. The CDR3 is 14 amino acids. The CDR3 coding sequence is TGTGCCGGCAGCGGAACGGGACTGGACACTGAAGCTTTCTTT. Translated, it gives CAGSGTGLDTEAFF.

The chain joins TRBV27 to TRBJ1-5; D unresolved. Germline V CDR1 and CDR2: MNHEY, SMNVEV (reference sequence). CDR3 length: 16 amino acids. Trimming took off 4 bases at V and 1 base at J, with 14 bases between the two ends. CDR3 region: CASSSNAGGSNQPQHF. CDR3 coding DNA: TGTGCCAGCAGTTCAAATGCGGGCGGGAGCAATCAGCCCCAGCATTTT.

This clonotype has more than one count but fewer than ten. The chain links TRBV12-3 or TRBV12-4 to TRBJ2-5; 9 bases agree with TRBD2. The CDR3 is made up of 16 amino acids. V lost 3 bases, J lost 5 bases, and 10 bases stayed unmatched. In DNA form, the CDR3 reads TGTGCCAGCAGTTTCGAGGCGGGAGGGTCGGGGGAGACCCAGTACTTC. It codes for CASSFEAGGSGETQYF.

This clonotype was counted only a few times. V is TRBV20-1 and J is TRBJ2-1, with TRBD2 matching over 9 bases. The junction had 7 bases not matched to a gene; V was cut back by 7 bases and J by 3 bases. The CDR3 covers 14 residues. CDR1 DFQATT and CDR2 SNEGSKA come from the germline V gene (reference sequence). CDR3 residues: CSGNERGDYNEQFF. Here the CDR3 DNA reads TGCAGTGGAAACGAGCGGGGGGACTACAATGAGCAGTTCTTC.

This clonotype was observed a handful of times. The DNA for the CDR3 is TGTGCGGCATTGGGCTACACCTTC. Its protein is CAALGYTF. The rearrangement uses TRBV2 and TRBJ1-2; D not resolved. Germline-derived CDR1 and CDR2 are SNHLY and FYNNEI. This CDR3 has 8 amino acids.

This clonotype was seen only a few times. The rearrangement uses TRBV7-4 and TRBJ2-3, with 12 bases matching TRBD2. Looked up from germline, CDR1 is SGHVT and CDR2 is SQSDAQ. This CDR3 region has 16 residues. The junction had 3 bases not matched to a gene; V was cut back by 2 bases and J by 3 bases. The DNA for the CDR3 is TGTGCCAGCAGCTTAAGGACTAGCGGGGTAACAGATACGCAGTATTTT. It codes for CASSLRTSGVTDTQYF.

The CDR3: CASSGLTRLAGDNEQFF. CDR3 nucleotides: TGTGCCAGCAGCGGCCTGACCCGACTAGCGGGGGACAATGAGCAGTTCTTC. V is TRBV13 and J is TRBJ2-1, with 12 bases fitting TRBD2. This CDR3 region has 17 residues. Trimming removed 5 bases from V and 5 bases from J; junction bases left unmatched: 10. Germline V gene sequence: CDR1 PRHDT, CDR2 FYEKMQ (reference sequence).

The CDR3 loop reads CASGLGGLAGLAYEQYV. The CDR3 DNA reads TGTGCTAGTGGTTTGGGGGGACTAGCGGGCCTTGCCTACGAGCAGTACGTC. The genes are TRBV12-5 and TRBJ2-7, with TRBD2 matching over 12 bases. The J segment lost 2 bases and the V segment lost 1 base, leaving 6 bases of the junction unmatched. Germline CDR1 reads LGHNT; CDR2 reads FRNRAP. This CDR3 contains 17 residues.

DNA for the CDR3: TGTGCCAGCAGTGCCCCCCCTCGGGCAGATACGCAGTATTTT. Translated, it gives CASSAPPRADTQYF. The chain couples TRBV27 to TRBJ2-3; D call uncertain. Between the trimmed V and J ends, which lost 5 bases and 4 bases, there was a span of 13 bases. The CDR3 covers 14 residues. Germline V gives CDR1 MNHEY, CDR2 SMNVEV (reference sequence).

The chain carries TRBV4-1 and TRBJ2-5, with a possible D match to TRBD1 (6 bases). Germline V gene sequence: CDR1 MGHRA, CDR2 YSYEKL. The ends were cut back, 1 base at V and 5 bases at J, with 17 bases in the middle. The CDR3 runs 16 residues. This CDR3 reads CASSQGTQGRVETQYF. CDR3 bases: TGCGCCAGCAGCCAAGGAACCCAGGGGCGGGTGGAGACCCAGTACTTC.

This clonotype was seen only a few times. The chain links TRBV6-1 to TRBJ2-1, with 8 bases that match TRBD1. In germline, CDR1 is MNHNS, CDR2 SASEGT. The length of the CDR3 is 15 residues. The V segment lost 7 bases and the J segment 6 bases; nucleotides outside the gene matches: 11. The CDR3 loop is CASTVRDRWFNEQFF. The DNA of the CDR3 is TGTGCCAGCACGGTCAGGGACAGGTGGTTCAATGAGCAGTTCTTC.

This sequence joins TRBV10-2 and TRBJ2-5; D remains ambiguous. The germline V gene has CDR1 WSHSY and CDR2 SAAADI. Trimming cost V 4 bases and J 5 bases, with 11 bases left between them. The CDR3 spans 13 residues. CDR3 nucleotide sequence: TGCGCCAGCAGTGGCGGACCTGGGGAGACCCAGTACTTC. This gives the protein CASSGGPGETQYF.

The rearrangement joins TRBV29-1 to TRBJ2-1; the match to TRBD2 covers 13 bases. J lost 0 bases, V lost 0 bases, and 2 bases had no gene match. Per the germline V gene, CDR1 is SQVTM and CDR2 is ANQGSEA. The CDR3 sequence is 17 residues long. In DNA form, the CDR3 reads TGCAGCGTTGAAGAACTAGCGGGGGGGAGCTCCTACAATGAGCAGTTCTTC. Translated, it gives CSVEELAGGSSYNEQFF.

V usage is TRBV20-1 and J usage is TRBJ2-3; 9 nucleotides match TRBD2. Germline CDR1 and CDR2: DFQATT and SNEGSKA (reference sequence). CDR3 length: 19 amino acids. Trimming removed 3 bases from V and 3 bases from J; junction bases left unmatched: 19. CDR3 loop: CSAREDRGTGTSLTDTQYF. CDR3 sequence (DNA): TGCAGTGCTAGGGAGGATCGGGGAACCGGGACTAGCCTAACAGATACGCAGTATTTT.

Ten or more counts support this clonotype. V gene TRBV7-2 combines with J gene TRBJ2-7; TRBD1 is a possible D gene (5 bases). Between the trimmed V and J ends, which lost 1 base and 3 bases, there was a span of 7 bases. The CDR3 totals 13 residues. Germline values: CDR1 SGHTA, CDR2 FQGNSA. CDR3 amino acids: CASSLVGDYEQYF. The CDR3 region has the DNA TGTGCCAGCAGCTTAGTAGGGGACTACGAGCAGTACTTC.

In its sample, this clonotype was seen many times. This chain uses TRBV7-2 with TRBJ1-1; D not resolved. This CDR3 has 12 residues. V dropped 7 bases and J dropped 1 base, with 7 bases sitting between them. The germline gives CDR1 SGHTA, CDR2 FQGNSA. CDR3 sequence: CASIFQNTEAFF. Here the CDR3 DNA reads TGTGCCAGCATCTTCCAGAACACTGAAGCTTTCTTT.

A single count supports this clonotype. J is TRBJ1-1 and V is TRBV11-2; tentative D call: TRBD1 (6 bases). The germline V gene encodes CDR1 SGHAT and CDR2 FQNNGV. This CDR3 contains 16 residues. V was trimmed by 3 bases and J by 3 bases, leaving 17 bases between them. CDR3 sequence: CASSLRGFYSDTEAFF. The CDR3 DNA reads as TGTGCCAGCAGCTTGAGGGGGTTCTATTCGGACACTGAAGCTTTCTTT. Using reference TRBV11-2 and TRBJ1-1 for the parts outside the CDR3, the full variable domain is EAGVAQSPRYKIIEKRQSVAFWCNPISGHATLYWYQQILGQGPKLLIQFQNNGVVDDSQLPKDRFSAERLKGVDSTLKIQPAKLEDSAVYLCASSLRGFYSDTEAFFGQGTRLTVV.

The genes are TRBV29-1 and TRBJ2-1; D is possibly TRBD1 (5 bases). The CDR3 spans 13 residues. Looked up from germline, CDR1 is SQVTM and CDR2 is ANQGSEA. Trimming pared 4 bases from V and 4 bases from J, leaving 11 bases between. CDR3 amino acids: CSVAGALYNEQFF. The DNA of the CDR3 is TGCAGCGTTGCTGGGGCCCTTTACAATGAGCAGTTCTTC.